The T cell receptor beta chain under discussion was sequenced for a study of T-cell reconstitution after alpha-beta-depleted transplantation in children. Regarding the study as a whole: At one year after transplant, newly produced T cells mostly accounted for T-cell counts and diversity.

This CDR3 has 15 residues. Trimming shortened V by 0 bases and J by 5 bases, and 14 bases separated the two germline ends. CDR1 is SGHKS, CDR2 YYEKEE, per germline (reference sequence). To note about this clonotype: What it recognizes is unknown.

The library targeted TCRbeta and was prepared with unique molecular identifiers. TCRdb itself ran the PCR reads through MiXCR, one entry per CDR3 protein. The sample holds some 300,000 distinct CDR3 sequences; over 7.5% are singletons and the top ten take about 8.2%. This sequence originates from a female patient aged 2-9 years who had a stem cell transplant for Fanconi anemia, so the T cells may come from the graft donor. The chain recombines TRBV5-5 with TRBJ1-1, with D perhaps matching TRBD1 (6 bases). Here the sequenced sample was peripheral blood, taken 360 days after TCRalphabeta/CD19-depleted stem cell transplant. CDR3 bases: TGTGCCAGCAGCTTGGGACCCACAGGGAAAACTGAAGCTTTCTTT. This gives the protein CASSLGPTGKTEAFF. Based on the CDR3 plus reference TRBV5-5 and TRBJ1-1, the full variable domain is DAGVTQSPTHLIKTRGQQVTLRCSPISGHKSVSWYQQVLGQGPQFIFQYYEKEERGRGNFPDRFSARQFPNYSSELNVNALLLGDSALYLCASSLGPTGKTEAFFGQGTRLTVV.